This entry features one T cell receptor (beta chain) sequence. Its matching antigen is unknown. With V trimmed by 6 bases and J by 10 bases, 9 bases remained unmatched. The CDR3 runs 14 residues. Germline lookup yields CDR1 MDHEN and CDR2 SYDVKM. The data belong to a study of T cell responses to AZD1222 COVID-19 vaccine. Notes on the study in general: Only after the peak T cell response were repertoires sampled.

Measured with immunoSEQ multiplex PCR; TCRdb has only the in-frame clones, and not every one. Among 150,000 to 160,000 clones listed, roughly 90% were seen once. This sequence was found in an adult in good health. The sample in question was peripheral blood, obtained on day 0 of MenACWY control vaccination. This chain uses TRBV28 with TRBJ1-6; TRBD1 matches at 7 bases. The DNA for the CDR3 is TGTGCCAGCAGGGGAGACAGGGTGGGGTCACCCCTCCACTTT. Encoded protein: CASRGDRVGSPLHF. Full variable domain (outside the CDR3, taken from reference TRBV28 and TRBJ1-6): DVKVTQSSRYLVKRTGEKVFLECVQDMDHENMFWYRQDPGLGLRLIYFSYDVKMKEKGDIPEGYSVSREKKERFSLILESASTNQTSMYLCASRGDRVGSPLHFGNGTRLTVT.